Detailed here is one T cell receptor beta chain. The protocol was immunoSEQ multiplex PCR, while the TCRdb copy is restricted to in-frame clones and leaves out a portion. The sample consists of hundreds of clones, roughly 96% of them appearing once. Germline V gives CDR1 SGHDT, CDR2 YYEEEE. With 2 bases removed from V and 6 bases from J, the gap between germline ends came to 18 bases. The CDR3 contains 15 residues. The sample belongs to a study of tumour-infiltrating T cells in Burkitt lymphoma. V is TRBV5-6 and J is TRBJ2-7; D might be TRBD1 (6 bases). The sample taken for sequencing was tumor tissue. The clonotype was recovered from a human donor with Burkitt lymphoma. In nucleotides, the CDR3 is TGTGCCAGCAGCTTTGGAACAGGGCCTACTTCCGAGCAGTACTTC. This gives the protein CASSFGTGPTSEQYF. Looking up the rest from reference TRBV5-6 and TRBJ2-7 gives the full variable domain: DAGVTQSPTHLIKTRGQQVTLRCSPKSGHDTVSWYQQALGQGPQFIFQYYEEEERQRGNFPDRFSGHQFPNYSSELNVNALLLGDSALYLCASSFGTGPTSEQYFGPGTRLTVT.